This T cell receptor beta chain stems from a study of CD8+ T cells in alopecia areata (dated by TCRdb to the late 2010s). In terms of the full investigation: Treated patients were enrolled in an open-label pilot trial of oral tofacitinib at 5 to 10 mg twice daily for moderate-to-severe alopecia areata. On the human side, TCRbeta sequencing was run on scalp tissue and on sorted CD4+ and CD8+ peripheral blood T cells from healthy controls and from alopecia areata patients with either patchy or totalis/universalis disease. The study used high-throughput TCRbeta sequencing to examine T cell clonal expansion in alopecia areata, in both the C3H/HeJ mouse model and human patients. Biopsies were taken from tofacitinib-treated patients at baseline and again at 4 and 24 weeks into treatment, and several of those patients also had a later scalp biopsy. RNA came from the PAXgene miRNA kit for fixed scalp, the miRNeasy kit for PBMCs, and the RNeasy kit for mouse skin. Amplification of TCRbeta CDR3 regions was done by immunoSEQ multiplex PCR using 35 Vbeta forward primers and 13 Jbeta reverse primers. The SALT score, which quantifies the percentage of affected scalp surface area, was used to measure disease severity in treated patients. Scalp clonality was compared among normal scalp (n=4), patchy alopecia areata scalp (n=8), and alopecia totalis/universalis scalp (n=8). Patients received tofacitinib for 6 to 18 months and were then followed off drug for 6 months to check for delayed response and recurrence. General study outcomes and caveats: During tofacitinib treatment, many expanded lesional clones remained in scalp and blood, and this persistence may partly explain relapse after treatment is stopped. Unlike mouse skin, which is dominated by gammadelta T cells, normal human skin has resident alphabeta T cells that are also sequenced, and this complicates analysis of the scalp TCR repertoire. Shared TCR sequences between patients were less evident than in mice, which may be partly attributable to HLA diversity in the patient population. Compared with normal scalp, lesional scalp, particularly in alopecia totalis/universalis, had higher clonality and more expanded CD8+ clones, which suggests antigenic drive. Because the treated cohort was small and had only one nonresponder, larger studies are needed to examine links between baseline CD8+ expansion and response. Scalp clonality and the number of expanded CD8+ clones among the top 100 scalp clones were significantly decreased by tofacitinib.

Measured from the cysteine to the phenylalanine, the CDR3 is 14 residues long. This entry keeps only the CDR3 DNA: 42 bases, framed from base 1. The V end gives up 10 bases and the J end 3 bases, leaving 9 bases in the junction not matched to a gene. CDR1 and CDR2 are drawn from the germline V gene: MGHDK, SYGVNS. Interpreted using the paper, the treatment or condition label stands for: oral pan-JAK inhibitor, 5-10 mg twice daily. From alopecia areata patients, peripheral blood was collected along with lesional scalp punch biopsies. PBMCs were isolated by density centrifugation and stained for CD3, CD4 and CD8, after which CD4+ and CD8+ T cells were sorted on a FACSAria. To prepare the library, the immunoSEQ multiplex PCR assay was applied. RNA was extracted from all samples and reverse transcribed into cDNA, which served as template for TCR sequencing. SuperScript III was used for first-strand cDNA synthesis, primed with a 2:1 mix of oligo-dT and random hexamers. A synthetic immune receptor repertoire was used to gauge amplification bias, and whatever bias remained was removed computationally. Concerning the study's data processing: After raw reads were preprocessed to remove errors, the CDR3 was defined following IMGT conventions as running from the conserved cysteine to phenylalanine. To get clonality, Shannon entropy was normalized by log2 of the number of productive unique TCRs and the result was subtracted from 1. Scalp TCRbeta sequences were cross-referenced with sorted blood CD4 and CD8 repertoires so that the CD4 or CD8 identity of scalp clones could be inferred. TCRdb retrieved this table from immuneACCESS and kept in-frame rearrangements only. Not all clones are present; in checked studies, unresolved V genes account for under half, and no reason is known for the remainder. V, J and clone size are those of that table, while D and trimming were read from the DNA. The sample records 200,000 to 250,000 clones, 35% to 40% of which are singletons. The biggest ten clones account for 0.48% of the sample.

About this clone: What this receptor recognizes is not known. Base quality data are lacking; no much larger clone is found one base away.

Sequencing used CD4+ T cells sorted from blood, obtained around week 30, from a patient treated with tofacitinib. Recombination joined TRBV25-1 with TRBJ2-5, with 9 central nucleotides matching TRBD1. The source of this sequence is a human donor with alopecia areata. The CDR3 reads as follows: CATTPGTGKETQYF. The bases read TGTGCCACCACTCCTGGGACAGGGAAAGAGACCCAGTACTTC.